This T cell receptor (beta chain) was captured in a study of CD8 T cells in Susac syndrome. An amount of RNA that ranged from 0.5 to 1 ug was reverse transcribed with random hexamers. TCRdb itself ran the immunoSEQ multiplex PCR reads through MiXCR, one entry per CDR3 protein. The repertoire holds 180,000 or so distinct CDR3 sequences, with 95% as singletons. Sequencing was performed on CD4+ T cells from PBMCs. The TCR comes from a human donor in good health.

The CDR3 DNA reads TGTGCCAGCAGCCAGTTGTTAAGAGAGACCCAGTACTTC. It encodes CASSQLLRETQYF. The chain uses TRBV3-1 and TRBJ2-5; D is undetermined. Germline V gene lookup returns CDR1 LGHDT and CDR2 YNNKEL (reference sequence). Trimming pared 3 bases from V and 4 bases from J, leaving 9 bases between. CDR3 length: 13 amino acids.